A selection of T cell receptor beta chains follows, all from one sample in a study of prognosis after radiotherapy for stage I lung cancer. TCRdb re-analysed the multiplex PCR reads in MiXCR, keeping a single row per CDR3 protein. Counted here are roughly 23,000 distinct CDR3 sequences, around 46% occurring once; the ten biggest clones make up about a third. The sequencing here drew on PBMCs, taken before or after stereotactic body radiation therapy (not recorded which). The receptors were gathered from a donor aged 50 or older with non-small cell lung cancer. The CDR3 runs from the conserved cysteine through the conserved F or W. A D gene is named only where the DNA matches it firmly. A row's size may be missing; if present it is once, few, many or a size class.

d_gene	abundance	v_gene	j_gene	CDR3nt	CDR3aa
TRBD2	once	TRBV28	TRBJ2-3	TGTGCGAGCAGTTCTCCGTCGGGGGGTAGCACAGATACGCAGTATTTT	CASSSPSGGSTDTQYF
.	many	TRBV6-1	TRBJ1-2	TGTGCCAGCAAGGTTCTACGGGGTACCTATGGCTACACCTTC	CASKVLRGTYGYTF
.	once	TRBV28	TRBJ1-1	TGTGCCAGCATCCCCAATGGGGGTCAAGACACTGAAGCTTTCTTT	CASIPNGGQDTEAFF
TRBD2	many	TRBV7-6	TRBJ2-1	TGTGCCAGCAGCCAAATCCCTAGCGGGATAAGGAATGAGCAGTTCTTC	CASSQIPSGIRNEQFF
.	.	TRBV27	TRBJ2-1	TGTGCCAGCGGACAGTCGTTTCAAATACGGAAGTTCTTC	CASGQSFQIRKFF
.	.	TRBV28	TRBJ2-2	TGTGCCAGCAGTTTGAGGGGCACCGGGGAGCTGTTTTTT	CASSLRGTGELFF
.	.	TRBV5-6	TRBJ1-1	TGTGCCAGCAGCTTGGAAGGATACGGGAATGGGGACACTGAAGCTTTCTTT	CASSLEGYGNGDTEAFF
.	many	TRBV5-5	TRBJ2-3	TGTGCCAGCAGCTTTATGCCGGAAGATACGCAGTATTTT	CASSFMPEDTQYF
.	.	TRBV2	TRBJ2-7	TGTGCAAGCAGACGGACAGAGGCCTTCTCCTACGAGCAGTACTTC	CASRRTEAFSYEQYF
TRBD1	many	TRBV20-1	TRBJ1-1	TGCAGTGCCAGTAGGACAGGGGCGCCGGACACTGAAGCTTTCTTT	CSASRTGAPDTEAFF
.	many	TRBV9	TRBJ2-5	TGTGCCAGTAGCGTAGGCGCAGGGGCAGAGACCCAGTACTTC	CASSVGAGAETQYF
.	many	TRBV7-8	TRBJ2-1	TGTGCCAGCAGCTTAGACGCCGGTGAGCAGTTCTTC	CASSLDAGEQFF
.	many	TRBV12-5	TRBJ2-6	TGTGCTAGTGGGACCGGACTAAACGGGGCCAACGTCCTGACTTTC	CASGTGLNGANVLTF
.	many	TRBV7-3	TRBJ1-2	TGTGCCAGCAGCTGGGGGGGGTTTGGCTACACCTTC	CASSWGGFGYTF
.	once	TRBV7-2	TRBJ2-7	TGTGCCAGCAGCATCGTGGTCCCCTACGAGCAGTACTTC	CASSIVVPYEQYF
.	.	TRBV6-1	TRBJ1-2	TGTGCCAGCAGTACCCCCTATGGCTACACCTTC	CASSTPYGYTF
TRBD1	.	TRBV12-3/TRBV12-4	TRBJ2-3	TGTGCCAGCAGTTCGACGAGGGGGCAGACAGATACGCAGTATTTT	CASSSTRGQTDTQYF
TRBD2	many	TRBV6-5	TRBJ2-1	TGTGCCAGCAGTTACTCGTTTAATATTCGGGGGGGCTCCACCGATGAGCAGTTCTTC	CASSYSFNIRGGSTDEQFF
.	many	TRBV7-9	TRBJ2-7	TGTGCCAGCACCGCCTATGGGGGCGACGACGAGCAGTACTTC	CASTAYGGDDEQYF
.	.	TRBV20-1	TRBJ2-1	TGCAGTGCCCAAGATAGCAGGACTACCCGATCCTCCTACAATGAGCAGTTCTTC	CSAQDSRTTRSSYNEQFF
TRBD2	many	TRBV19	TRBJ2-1	TGTGCCAGTAGTATTTCAACGGGAGGCGGTGAGCAGTTCTTC	CASSISTGGGEQFF
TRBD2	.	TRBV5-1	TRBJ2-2	TGCGCCAGCAGCTTAGACCCAACCGGGGGGGGTCTGTTTTTT	CASSLDPTGGGLFF
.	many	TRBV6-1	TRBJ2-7	TGTGCCAGCAGTGAAGGCACGGGGCCAGCCTACGAGCAGTACTTC	CASSEGTGPAYEQYF
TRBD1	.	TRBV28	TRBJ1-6	TGTGCCACTGGACAGGGTACTTCACCCCTCCACTTT	CATGQGTSPLHF
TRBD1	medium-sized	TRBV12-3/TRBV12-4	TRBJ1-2	TGTGCCAGCAGGGCTTCAGGGGGTCTCTATGGCTACACCTTC	CASRASGGLYGYTF